This T cell receptor (beta chain) came from a study of T cell clones after liver transplantation. Overall study context: Apart from a few HCV-positive recipients, transplants were for non-autoimmune, non-viral reasons. Until 12-24 months post-transplant, subjects got standard immunosuppression and no induction. At least one year of complete immunosuppression withdrawal without enzymes over twice normal defined tolerance. Study-level findings and limits: Small, mixed patient groups and varying post-transplant times limit these conclusions.

Worth noting for this clone: Its antigen is not identified.

The CDR3 sequence is 15 residues long. V shed 8 bases and J shed 6 bases, with 23 bases lying between them. Germline CDR1 is MDHEN and CDR2 is SYDVKM. The method was immunoSEQ multiplex PCR; TCRdb's version includes in-frame clones alone and lacks a portion of them. This repertoire shows over 50,000 clones, approximately 84% found once; its top ten account for around 8.5%. V gene TRBV28 combines with J gene TRBJ2-7; D tentatively fits TRBD1 or TRBD2 (5 bases each). Sequences were derived from CD4+ T cells from blood, sampled before liver transplant. The TCR originated in a human donor who received a liver transplant. This CDR3 is CASGTPRGNGVEQYF. In DNA, the CDR3 is TGTGCCAGCGGTACCCCCCGGGGCAATGGAGTCGAGCAGTACTTC.